Listed below are T cell receptor beta chains from one sample, sequenced in a study of OX40 agonist ivuxolimab in advanced cancers. Assay: immunoSEQ multiplex PCR; the TCRdb copy retains only in-frame clones and omits some. This sample has just under 85,000 clones, with approximately 80% found just once. Sequencing was performed on CD4+ or CD8+ T cells sorted from blood, taken in a trial of the OX40 agonist ivuxolimab. All receptors derive from an adult with an advanced solid tumor such as melanoma, head and neck, liver or kidney cancer. The CDR3 runs from the conserved cysteine through the conserved F or W. A D gene is named only where the DNA matches it firmly. Part of the rows lack a size; the others show once, few, many or a class for expanded clones.

>.|TRBV19|TRBJ2-3|.
CASSIRRGADTQYF
TGTGCCAGTAGTATAAGGCGGGGCGCAGATACGCAGTATTTT
>.|TRBV7-3|TRBJ2-2|.
CASSSNRVHTGELFF
TGTGCCAGCAGCTCGAACAGGGTACACACCGGGGAGCTGTTTTTT
>TRBD2|TRBV7-9|TRBJ2-3|.
CASSPGTSDPDTQYF
TGTGCCAGCAGCCCCGGGACTAGCGACCCAGATACGCAGTATTTT
>.|TRBV18|TRBJ2-5|once
CASSPVGLAQETQYF
TGTGCCAGCTCACCAGTGGGGTTGGCCCAAGAGACCCAGTACTTC
>.|TRBV5-6|TRBJ1-2|.
CASSLGGQVDYGYTF
TGTGCCAGCAGCTTGGGGGGTCAGGTTGACTATGGCTACACCTTC
>.|TRBV10-3|TRBJ1-2|.
CAISERGVGKAYYGYTF
TGTGCCATCAGTGAGAGGGGGGTAGGGAAGGCCTACTATGGCTACACCTTC
>.|TRBV9|TRBJ1-4|.
CASSPRGSTNEKLFF
TGTGCCAGCAGCCCCCGGGGGTCGACTAATGAAAAACTGTTTTTT
>.|TRBV6-6|TRBJ2-2|.
CASRPQGSNTGELFF
TGTGCCAGCAGGCCACAAGGGTCGAACACCGGGGAGCTGTTTTTT
>TRBD1|TRBV2|TRBJ1-2|few
CASSADRGRGYTF
TGTGCCAGCAGCGCTGACAGGGGTCGCGGCTACACCTTC
>.|TRBV29-1|TRBJ2-1|.
CSVETGSDEQFF
TGCAGCGTTGAAACAGGGTCCGATGAGCAGTTCTTC
>.|TRBV6-6|TRBJ1-2|.
CASSNVRSYGYTF
TGTGCCAGCAGTAACGTCAGAAGCTATGGCTACACCTTC
>.|TRBV13|TRBJ1-2|.
CASSSRVGSYGYTF
TGTGCCAGCAGCTCCCGCGTCGGGAGCTATGGCTACACCTTC
>.|TRBV6-5|TRBJ2-3|many
CASGRQLSTDTQYF
TGTGCCAGCGGGCGACAGCTGAGCACAGATACGCAGTATTTT
>.|TRBV28|TRBJ1-2|few
CGVQGSIYGYTF
TGTGGGGTACAGGGAAGTATCTATGGCTACACCTTC
>.|TRBV9|TRBJ2-4|.
CASSVGTGEAHQKNIQYF
TGTGCCAGCAGCGTAGGAACAGGGGAGGCCCATCAGAAAAACATTCAGTACTTC
>.|TRBV7-2|TRBJ1-5|.
CASSLAVADQPQHF
TGTGCCAGCAGCTTAGCGGTAGCCGATCAGCCCCAGCATTTT
>.|TRBV10-3|TRBJ2-3|once
CAISSEIERTDTQYF
TGTGCCATCAGCAGTGAAATCGAGCGCACAGATACGCAGTATTTT
>.|TRBV7-3|TRBJ1-1|.
CASSLGALNTEAFF
TGTGCCAGCAGCTTAGGTGCCTTGAACACTGAAGCTTTCTTT
>.|TRBV6-6|TRBJ2-7|few
CASSYSQGYEQYF
TGTGCCAGCAGTTACTCGCAGGGCTACGAGCAGTACTTC
>TRBD1|TRBV28|TRBJ1-6|.
CASARDRVEGSPLHF
TGTGCCAGCGCCAGGGACAGGGTGGAAGGGTCACCCCTCCACTTT
>TRBD2|TRBV6-6|TRBJ2-1|.
CASEYTSGGLGEQFF
TGTGCCAGCGAATATACTAGCGGGGGGCTGGGGGAGCAGTTCTTC
>.|TRBV4-3|TRBJ1-4|.
CASSQGGATNEKLFF
TGCGCCAGCAGCCAAGGGGGGGCAACTAATGAAAAACTGTTTTTT
>.|TRBV6-1|TRBJ1-5|.
CASSEVSRGSNQPQHF
TGTGCCAGCAGTGAAGTCTCCCGGGGGAGCAATCAGCCCCAGCATTTT
>.|TRBV6-1|TRBJ1-1|.
CASSEARLRSTEAFF
TGTGCCAGCAGTGAAGCTCGGTTACGTAGCACTGAAGCTTTCTTT
>.|TRBV19|TRBJ2-5|.
CASSPGGGGETQYF
TGTGCCAGCTCCCCAGGGGGGGGCGGAGAGACCCAGTACTTC
>.|TRBV7-9|TRBJ2-3|.
CASSLADTQYF
TGTGCCAGCAGCTTGGCAGATACGCAGTATTTT
>.|TRBV28|TRBJ1-1|few
CASSLVQGEAFF
TGTGCCAGCAGTTTAGTCCAGGGGGAAGCTTTCTTT